This T cell receptor (beta chain) was obtained from a study of long-term antiretroviral therapy in people with HIV. Study results and caveats: Diversity increased after ART yet remained lower than in transplant donor controls. There were no data on ART adherence, viral resistance or therapy changes, a gap that limits inferences about post-ART repertoire changes.

Version v3.0 of the immunoSEQ assay ran at survey level. Only in-frame clones appear in the TCRdb table, and some are missing; sequencing was by immunoSEQ multiplex PCR. This sample has around 30,000 clones, with 93% found just once. This CDR3 region has 16 residues. The germline gives CDR1 SGHTA, CDR2 FQGNSA. Unmatched junction bases numbered 4, after V lost 1 base and J lost 0 bases. About this clone itself: The target antigen is unknown.

This specimen was unsorted PBMCs, taken about 6.5 years after starting antiretroviral therapy. The V call is TRBV7-2, the J call TRBJ1-2, with 8 bases lining up with TRBD1. The clonotype was recovered from a woman aged 35 to 49 with HIV. CDR3 protein: CASSLERTGPNYGYTF. CDR3 bases: TGTGCCAGCAGCTTAGAAAGGACAGGGCCTAACTATGGCTACACCTTC.